What follows are 20 T cell receptor beta chains derived from one specimen sequenced in a study of CD8+CD57+ T cells in acquired aplastic anemia. In patients chosen for sequencing, flow cytometry had shown CD8+CD57+ cell expansion. The use of genomic DNA as template underpinned the TCR beta VDJ and CDR3 profiling. MiXCR, applied by TCRdb to the reads, yields one record per CDR3 protein. The profile shows 190,000 or so distinct CDR3 sequences, 48% of them singletons. The sample was sorted CD4+, CD8+, or CD8+CD57+ T cells (not recorded which) from PBMCs. The receptors were gathered from a human donor with aplastic anemia.

The V and J genes are TRBV2 and TRBJ1-6, with no clear D. V was clipped by 8 bases and J by 5 bases, with 10 bases between them. The length of the CDR3 is 13 residues. The germline V gene encodes CDR1 SNHLY and CDR2 FYNNEI. The CDR3 region is CASARADNSPLHF. The CDR3 bases are TGTGCCAGCGCCAGAGCGGATAATTCACCCCTCCACTTT.

This clonotype was seen repeatedly, ten times or more. The chain has TRBV5-1 and TRBJ2-1; D might be TRBD1 or TRBD2, each matching 5 bases. CDR1 and CDR2 from the germline V gene are SGHRS and YFSETQ. Trimming removed 4 bases from V and 5 bases from J, with 16 bases in between. This CDR3 is 15 amino acids long. CDR3 amino acids: CASSAAGTRNNEQFF. The CDR3 DNA follows: TGCGCCAGCAGCGCGGCCGGGACCCGAAACAATGAGCAGTTCTTC.

This clonotype was seen at least ten times. The chain's CDR3 is CASSLGRIYEQYF. The CDR3 DNA sequence: TGTGCCAGCAGCTTAGGCCGGATCTACGAGCAGTACTTC. V is TRBV7-9 and J is TRBJ2-7; no clear D gene. The CDR3 is 13 amino acids. CDR1 and CDR2 from the germline V gene are SEHNR and FQNEAQ (reference sequence). V lost 1 base to trimming and J lost 3 bases, with 7 bases between them.

The chain joins TRBV5-1 to TRBJ2-3, with D tentatively TRBD2 (6 bases). Germline assignment: CDR1 SGHRS and CDR2 YFSETQ. The CDR3 length is 15 residues. V lost 1 base, J lost 3 bases, and 12 bases lay in between. CDR3 in DNA: TGCGCCAGCAGCTTGTACGGGAGCGGGACAGATACGCAGTATTTT. Protein sequence: CASSLYGSGTDTQYF. Looking up the rest from reference TRBV5-1 and TRBJ2-3 gives the full variable domain: KAGVTQTPRYLIKTRGQQVTLSCSPISGHRSVSWYQQTPGQGLQFLFEYFSETQRNKGNFPGRFSGRQFSNSRSEMNVSTLELGDSALYLCASSLYGSGTDTQYFGPGTRLTVL.

V and J are TRBV19 and TRBJ2-7, with 10 bases identical to TRBD2. The V and J ends lost 5 bases and 4 bases, in that order; junction bases with no gene match: 5. Germline lookup yields CDR1 LNHDA and CDR2 SQIVND (reference sequence). The CDR3 sequence is 14 residues long. The DNA of the CDR3 is TGTGCCAGTAGTTTCGGGACTAGCGTGTACGAGCAGTACTTC. Protein: CASSFGTSVYEQYF.

The CDR3, as DNA: TGTGCCAGCAGTCTTGGGGAGGGGACTGAAGCTTTCTTT. This translates into CASSLGEGTEAFF. The J gene is TRBJ1-1, the V gene TRBV25-1; D possibly corresponds to TRBD1 (5 bases). The length of the CDR3 is 13 residues. Trimming removed 5 bases at V and 5 bases at J, with 12 bases between. The V gene's germline CDR1 is MGHDK and CDR2 SYGVNS.

This rearrangement joins TRBV15 to TRBJ2-1; TRBD1 aligns across 10 bases. The CDR3 covers 15 residues. The V gene's germline CDR1 is LNHNV and CDR2 YYDKDF (reference sequence). The junction had 4 bases not matched to a gene; V was cut back by 2 bases and J by 6 bases. This CDR3 reads CATSRRDRGINEQFF. In nucleotides, the CDR3 is TGTGCCACCAGCAGAAGGGACAGGGGCATCAATGAGCAGTTCTTC.

The V gene is TRBV19, the J gene TRBJ2-1; 7 bases align to TRBD1. V gave up 4 bases and J gave up 8 bases; unmatched junction bases: 8. This CDR3 comprises 14 residues. Germline V gene data show CDR1 as LNHDA and CDR2 as SQIVND (reference sequence). DNA of the CDR3: TGTGCCAGTAGTACCCGACAGGGTATCTATGAGCAGTTCTTC. Translation: CASSTRQGIYEQFF.

This clonotype was recorded many times. The chain combines TRBV28 with TRBJ1-1, with 7 positions matching TRBD1. Per the germline V gene, CDR1 is MDHEN and CDR2 is SYDVKM. Trimming removed 7 bases from V and 6 bases from J; junction bases left unmatched: 8. The CDR3 extends over 13 amino acids. CDR3 sequence reads: CASNKDRRAEAFF. CDR3 sequence (DNA): TGTGCCAGCAACAAGGACAGGCGGGCTGAAGCTTTCTTT.

The genes are TRBV2 and TRBJ2-3; D gene ambiguous. Trimming took off 2 bases at V and 2 bases at J, with 8 bases between the two ends. CDR3 length: 14 residues. Germline CDR1 and CDR2: SNHLY and FYNNEI. CDR3 nucleotide sequence: TGTGCCAGCAGTGAACGGACGGACACAGATACGCAGTATTTT. It specifies CASSERTDTDTQYF.

This clonotype occurred many times. The rearrangement joins TRBV5-6 to TRBJ2-6; D is perhaps TRBD1 (5 bases). V lost 2 bases to trimming and J lost 4 bases, with 10 bases between them. The CDR3 runs 15 residues. Germline lookup yields CDR1 SGHDT and CDR2 YYEEEE. This chain's CDR3 is CASSLSRAGANVLTF. In nucleotides, the CDR3 is TGTGCCAGCAGCTTATCCAGGGCCGGGGCCAACGTCCTGACTTTC.

This clonotype occurred a few times. The chain employs TRBV15 and TRBJ1-2, with D hard to call. Per germline, CDR1 LNHNV and CDR2 YYDKDF (reference sequence). V dropped 1 base and J dropped 2 bases, with 14 bases sitting between them. The CDR3 spans 16 residues. The chain's CDR3 is CATSRGGAALNYGYTF. The CDR3 coding sequence is TGTGCCACCAGCAGAGGTGGAGCAGCCCTAAACTATGGCTACACCTTC.

V and J are TRBV29-1 and TRBJ2-2; TRBD2 agrees at 10 bases. The length of the CDR3 is 15 residues. V lost 3 bases and J lost 5; bases outside the gene matches: 6. Germline values: CDR1 SQVTM, CDR2 ANQGSEA. For the CDR3, the DNA is TGCAGCGTTGACCTCCTAGCGGGGGAGACCGGGGAGCTGTTTTTT. Its translation: CSVDLLAGETGELFF.

This clonotype was found many times. The CDR3 protein is CASSLVSGGETQYF. Written as DNA, the CDR3 is TGTGCCAGCAGCTTAGTGTCGGGGGGGGAGACCCAGTACTTC. V gene TRBV7-6 combines with J gene TRBJ2-5, with TRBD2 matching 8 bases. The V segment lost 1 base and the J segment 5 bases; nucleotides outside the gene matches: 3. The CDR3 totals 14 residues. Germline V gene lookup returns CDR1 SGHVS and CDR2 FNYEAQ.

V usage is TRBV3-1 and J usage is TRBJ1-2; D is unresolved. The V gene's germline CDR1 is LGHDT and CDR2 YNNKEL (reference sequence). The CDR3 has 15 amino acids. The V end was cut by 0 bases, the J end by 5 bases, with 13 bases between. CDR3 nucleotides: TGTGCCAGCAGCCAAGACAACAGTCGTTTTTATGGCTACACCTTC. It yields the protein CASSQDNSRFYGYTF.

In the case of this clonotype: A much more abundant neighbour one base away suggests this may be a read error. The rearrangement joins TRBV10-3 to TRBJ2-3; D gene unclear. Germline V gene lookup returns CDR1 ENHRY and CDR2 SYGVKD. The CDR3 is made up of 15 amino acids. V was shortened by 3 bases and J by 2 bases, with 12 bases between the two germline ends. As DNA, the CDR3 is TGTGCCATCAGTGAAAGGCCCGGTTACACAGATACGCAGTATTTT. Amino acid sequence: CAISERPGYTDTQYF.

This clonotype was seen repeatedly, ten times or more. V usage is TRBV7-2 and J usage is TRBJ2-7; no firm D call. The V end lost 5 bases, the J end lost 4 bases, and 9 bases lay between the germline ends. Germline CDR1 is SGHTA and CDR2 is FQGNSA. There are 12 residues in the CDR3. The CDR3 nucleotides read TGTGCCAGCAGCAGGTATGGGTACGAGCAGTACTTC. Protein: CASSRYGYEQYF.

This clonotype came up once. V gene TRBV3-1 combines with J gene TRBJ2-1; weak D call: TRBD1 (7 bases). V was clipped by 4 bases and J by 13 bases, with 29 bases between them. This CDR3 is 17 amino acids long. Per the germline V gene, CDR1 is LGHDT and CDR2 is YNNKEL (reference sequence). In DNA, the CDR3 is TGTGCCAGCAGCCCGCTAGGGGGCGGCGGGGAAGGGGGTGGACAGTTCTTC. Amino acid sequence: CASSPLGGGGEGGGQFF.

The genes are TRBV11-2 and TRBJ1-5; tentative D call: TRBD1 (6 bases). Trimming took off 5 bases at V and 6 bases at J, with 11 bases between the two ends. This CDR3 comprises 13 residues. CDR1 SGHAT and CDR2 FQNNGV come from the germline V gene. CDR3 in amino acids: CASSLGQSQPQHF. The CDR3 DNA sequence: TGTGCCAGCAGCCTTGGACAGTCTCAGCCCCAGCATTTT.

The DNA of the CDR3 is TGCAGTGCCAGCCGGGAAGCCCGAAACAATGAGCAGTTCTTC. Translation: CSASREARNNEQFF. The V gene is TRBV20-1, the J gene TRBJ2-1; tentatively, D is TRBD2 (5 bases). Germline V lookup: CDR1 DFQATT, CDR2 SNEGSKA (reference sequence). The V gene lost 6 bases and the J gene lost 5 bases, with 17 bases spanning the gap. The CDR3 has 14 residues.